A single T cell receptor beta chain is shown here with its context. This clone has only one observation. Its antigen is still unknown. The input lacks base qualities; no much larger clone sits a single base away. This sample is drawn from a study of identifying expanded T cells in peripheral blood (dated by TCRdb to 2018 to 2020). As for the study more broadly: Technical replicates were generated by sequencing separate aliquots of the same genomic DNA pool, and four replicates were compared pairwise. Points the paper makes about the study in general: Approximately 1.2 differentially abundant clones were flagged by the binomial model between technical replicates, whereas about 15 and 19 were flagged over about two weeks and four weeks, respectively. The authors expected that biological variance in healthy repertoires might rise further over much longer intervals, such as months to years. Across all healthy donors, variance in clone template counts between approximately two-week samples was found to increase significantly with total template count. Across all healthy-donor time intervals, the beta-binomial model significantly cut both the number of clones called differentially abundant and the false-positive rate.

V has 0 bases trimmed and J has 3 bases trimmed; junction bases matching no gene number 3. Measured from the cysteine to the phenylalanine, the CDR3 is 14 residues long. Only the CDR3 region is kept as DNA, spanning 42 bases read in frame from base 1. Sequences SQVTM (CDR1) and ANQGSEA (CDR2) are obtained from the germline V gene. The immunoSEQ Assay, which uses bias-controlled multiplex PCR amplification of genomic DNA, was used to profile TCRbeta CDR3 regions. In the original analysis: The absolute abundance of each unique TCRbeta CDR3 region was quantified after sequences were collapsed and filtered. Differential abundance was tested with a binomial (Fisher-equivalent) model and with a beta-binomial model adding time-dependent variance fitted from healthy donors. Any clone with fewer than 5 combined templates was excluded, and a clone was called differentially abundant if its Benjamini-Hochberg FDR was below 0.01. In the beta-binomial model, variance was expressed as a function of the total template count across the two samples, in the form v = (b*log(k)+a)^2. Drawn from immuneACCESS, this table holds only the in-frame rearrangements with V and J called that TCRdb kept. Clones are partly lost; checked studies trace under half to an unresolved V gene and leave the rest unexplained. V, J and clone size derive from that table, while D and trimming were established from the DNA sequence. Here the sample has some 100,000 clones; 75% to 90% occur a single time. 5% to 6.5% of the sample is in the top ten clones.

During the collection period, no immune events, such as infections, were documented for the healthy donors. Time-dependent variance in a beta-binomial model of T-cell clone differential abundance was calibrated using healthy-donor blood repertoires as a training cohort. The training cohort was composed of some ten healthy donors, 3 female and 7 male. Donor ages ranged from 29 to 64 years, with an average of 43 years. Whole blood, obtained from a commercial supplier, was collected from each healthy donor at three time points spaced around 2 weeks apart. For immunosequencing, genomic DNA was extracted from unsorted whole blood.

This clonotype was obtained from a person aged 18-70 years in good health. The chain is assembled from TRBV29-1 and TRBJ2-3; 7 of the junction bases match TRBD2. The sample was blood. This receptor carries the CDR3 CSVEDRGSTDTQYF. The base sequence is TGCAGCGTTGAAGATCGCGGGAGTACAGATACGCAGTATTTT.